This is a list of T cell receptor beta chains from one sample in a study of cytomegalovirus exposure and HLA in healthy donors. Profiled with immunoSEQ multiplex PCR; TCRdb holds only in-frame clones, not every one. The sample holds about 90,000 clones; over 60% are singletons and the top ten take around 4.6%. Sequencing was done on a sample of PBMCs. Receptors originate from a woman between 35 and 50 years old in good health and CMV-seropositive. Both conserved end residues are part of each CDR3. The D gene is left open where the match is weak. Only part of the rows carry a size: once, few, many, or a class if the clone is expanded.

TRBJ1-1 TRBD1 - TRBV10-3 TGTGCCATCAGTGGGACAGGGGGCGGTGAAGCTTTCTTT CAISGTGGGEAFF
TRBJ2-5 TRBD2 - TRBV6-1 TGTGCCAGCAGTGGGACTATAGGGGGACTAGCGGGACAAGAGACCCAGTACTTC CASSGTIGGLAGQETQYF
TRBJ2-3 - - TRBV27 TGTGCCAGCAGCATCATACGGAGGGCAACAGATACGCAGTATTTT CASSIIRRATDTQYF
TRBJ1-6 - - TRBV10-3 TGTGCCATCAGTGAGACAGCCTATAATTCACCCCTCCACTTT CAISETAYNSPLHF
TRBJ1-2 - - TRBV6-6 TGTGCCAGCAGAGCAGGGGATGTAGGCTACACCTTC CASRAGDVGYTF
TRBJ1-3 - - TRBV7-9 TGTGCCAGCAGCTTATCGTCAGACAGGTTCACTGGAAACACCATATATTTT CASSLSSDRFTGNTIYF
TRBJ2-7 TRBD2 - TRBV10-3 TGTGCCATCAGTGAGTCAAGGGGACTAGCGGGATCCTACGAGCAGTACTTC CAISESRGLAGSYEQYF
TRBJ2-2 TRBD1 - TRBV5-4 TGTGCCAGCAGCTGGGGGGGACAGGGATGGTCCGGGGAGCTGTTTTTT CASSWGGQGWSGELFF
TRBJ1-1 TRBD1 - TRBV7-9 TGTGCCAGCAGACCAATTACAGGGAAGGGGGCCACTGAAGCTTTCTTT CASRPITGKGATEAFF
TRBJ2-1 TRBD2 - TRBV6-5 TGTGCCAGCAAGGTAGCGGGAGATTTCGGTGAGCAGTTCTTC CASKVAGDFGEQFF
TRBJ1-4 - - TRBV19 TGTGCCAGTAGTATTTTGAGAGGGCCCGATGAAAAACTGTTTTTT CASSILRGPDEKLFF
TRBJ2-2 - few TRBV18 TGTGCCAGCTCAGAGGCCGGGGAGCTGTTTTTT CASSEAGELFF
TRBJ2-1 TRBD2 - TRBV5-4 TGTGCCAGCAGCCTAGGACTAGCGGGAGGGGGGGGCTACAATGAGCAGTTCTTC CASSLGLAGGGGYNEQFF
TRBJ1-4 - - TRBV7-2 TGTGCCAGCAGCTTAACTACAACTAATGAAAAACTGTTTTTT CASSLTTTNEKLFF
TRBJ1-2 - - TRBV11-1 TGTGCCAGCAGCTTGGGGGCAGATCGTGGCTACACCTTC CASSLGADRGYTF
TRBJ2-7 - many TRBV11-3 TGTGCCAGCGGCTCCAACTACGAGCAGTACTTC CASGSNYEQYF
TRBJ2-7 - - TRBV28 TGTGCCAGCAGTTTGGAGGCTGCGACCTACGAGCAGTACTTC CASSLEAATYEQYF
TRBJ1-2 TRBD1 - TRBV6-5 TGTGCCAGCAGTTACCGCCGACAGGGGGTTAACTATGGCTACACCTTC CASSYRRQGVNYGYTF
TRBJ1-5 - few TRBV19 TGTGCCAGTAGTCTCACCCCAAGCCAGCCCCAGCATTTT CASSLTPSQPQHF
TRBJ1-2 TRBD1 - TRBV6-5 TGTGCCAGCAGGTCCGGAGGGGGCCGCGGGGTTGGCTACACCTTC CASRSGGGRGVGYTF
TRBJ1-1 - - TRBV27 TGTGCCAGCAGTTTATCGTCCCAGGTAACGGTCTCTGAAGCTTTCTTT CASSLSSQVTVSEAFF
TRBJ1-2 TRBD1 once TRBV20-1 TGCAGTGCCCCGACAGGGGACGGCTACACCTTC CSAPTGDGYTF
TRBJ2-7 - once TRBV7-2 TGTGCCAGCAGCTTAGGAGAGGGTTTCCACGAGCAGTACTTC CASSLGEGFHEQYF
TRBJ1-5 TRBD1 - TRBV9 TGTGCCAGCAGCGTAGGCGGACAGGGAAATCAGCCCCAGCATTTT CASSVGGQGNQPQHF
TRBJ1-2 TRBD1 - TRBV5-4 TGTGCCAGCAGCACAGACAGGGGCGTCTATGGCTACACCTTC CASSTDRGVYGYTF
TRBJ2-7 TRBD2 once TRBV5-8 TGTGCCAGCAGCTTGGCTGCGGGAGGGCCAAGTTTTAAACGCTACGAGCAGTACTTC CASSLAAGGPSFKRYEQYF
TRBJ1-2 - - TRBV7-9 TGTGCCAGCAGCTTAGAAACAGGGAATGGCTACACCTTC CASSLETGNGYTF
TRBJ2-7 TRBD1 few TRBV4-3 TGCGCCAGCAGCCAAACCCGGGGCAGGGGGCACGAGCAGTACTTC CASSQTRGRGHEQYF
TRBJ2-5 - - TRBV5-8 TGTGCCAGCAACCCTGGCGGCCTCCAAGAGACCCAGTACTTC CASNPGGLQETQYF
TRBJ2-1 TRBD1 - TRBV19 TGTGCCAGTAGTAAACCGTTGACAGGGGGGTCATCCGTAGGTGAGCAGTTCTTC CASSKPLTGGSSVGEQFF
TRBJ2-2 TRBD2 few TRBV4-3 TGCGCCAGCAGCTCGCGGACTAGCGGGAGACTAAACACCGGGGAGCTGTTTTTT CASSSRTSGRLNTGELFF
TRBJ2-1 TRBD2 - TRBV5-1 TGCGCCAGCAGCTTGTCGCGACTAGCGGGAGAAAATGAGCAGTTCTTC CASSLSRLAGENEQFF
TRBJ1-2 - - TRBV27 TGTGCCAGCAGTTCAGGGGTCGGCTACACCTTC CASSSGVGYTF
TRBJ2-6 - - TRBV4-3 TGCGCCAGCAGCCAAGAGACTGGCTCTGGGGCCAACGTCCTGACTTTC CASSQETGSGANVLTF
TRBJ2-7 TRBD2 - TRBV7-9 TGTGCCAGCATGTCGACTAGCGGGGTCTTCTACGAGCAGTACTTC CASMSTSGVFYEQYF
TRBJ1-1 - - TRBV7-3 TGTGCCAGCAGCTCTAACGGGGGGAACACTGAAGCTTTCTTT CASSSNGGNTEAFF
TRBJ2-1 - - TRBV11-1 TGTGCCAGCAGCTTCCAGGGGTACAATGAGCAGTTCTTC CASSFQGYNEQFF
TRBJ2-3 TRBD2 few TRBV6-5 TGTGCCAGCAGTTACGGCGGGAGTGGGGGAGATACGCAGTATTTT CASSYGGSGGDTQYF
TRBJ1-6 - - TRBV9 TGTGCCAGCAGCTCCCGACTCGATTCACCCCTCCACTTT CASSSRLDSPLHF
TRBJ1-4 - - TRBV28 TGTGCCAGCAGATCCTTTGGACAGGAAAAACTGTTTTTT CASRSFGQEKLFF
TRBJ2-1 TRBD2 once TRBV30 TGTGCCTGGATGACAGGGACTAGCGACTACAATGAGCAGTTCTTC CAWMTGTSDYNEQFF
TRBJ2-7 TRBD2 - TRBV4-3 TGCGCCAGCAGCCAAGGATTAGCGGGGCTCTCCTACGAGCAGTACTTC CASSQGLAGLSYEQYF